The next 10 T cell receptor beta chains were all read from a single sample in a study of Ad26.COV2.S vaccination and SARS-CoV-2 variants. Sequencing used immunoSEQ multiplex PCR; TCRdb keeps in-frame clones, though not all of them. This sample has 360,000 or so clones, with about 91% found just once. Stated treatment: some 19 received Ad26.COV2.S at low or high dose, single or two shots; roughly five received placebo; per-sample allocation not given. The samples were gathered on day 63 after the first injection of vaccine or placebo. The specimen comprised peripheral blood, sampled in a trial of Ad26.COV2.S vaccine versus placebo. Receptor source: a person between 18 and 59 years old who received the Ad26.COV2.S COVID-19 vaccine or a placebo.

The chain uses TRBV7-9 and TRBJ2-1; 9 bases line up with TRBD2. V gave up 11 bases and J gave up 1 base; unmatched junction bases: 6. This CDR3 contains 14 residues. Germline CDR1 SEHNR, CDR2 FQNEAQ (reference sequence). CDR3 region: CASISGSSYNEQFF. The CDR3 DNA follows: TGTGCCTCGATTAGCGGGAGTTCCTACAATGAGCAGTTCTTC.

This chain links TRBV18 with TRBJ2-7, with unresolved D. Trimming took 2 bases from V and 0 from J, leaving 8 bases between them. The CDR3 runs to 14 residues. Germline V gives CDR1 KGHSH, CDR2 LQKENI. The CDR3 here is CASSPMADSYEQYF. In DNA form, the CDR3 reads TGTGCCAGCTCACCAATGGCGGACTCCTACGAGCAGTACTTC.

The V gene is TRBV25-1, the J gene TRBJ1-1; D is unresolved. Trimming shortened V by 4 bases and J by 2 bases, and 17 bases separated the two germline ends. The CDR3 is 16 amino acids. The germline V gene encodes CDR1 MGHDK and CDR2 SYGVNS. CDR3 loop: CASSAPSGGGNTEAFF. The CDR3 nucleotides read TGTGCCAGCAGTGCCCCCAGCGGAGGAGGAAACACTGAAGCTTTCTTT.

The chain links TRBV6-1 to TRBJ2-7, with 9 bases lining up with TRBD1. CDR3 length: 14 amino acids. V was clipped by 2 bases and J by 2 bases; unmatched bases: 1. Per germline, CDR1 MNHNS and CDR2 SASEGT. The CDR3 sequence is CASSEWDRAYEQYF. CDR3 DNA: TGTGCCAGCAGTGAATGGGACAGGGCCTACGAGCAGTACTTC.

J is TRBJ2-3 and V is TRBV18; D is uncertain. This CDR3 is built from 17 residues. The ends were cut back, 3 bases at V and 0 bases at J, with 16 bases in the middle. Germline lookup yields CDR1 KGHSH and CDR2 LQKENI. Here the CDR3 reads CASSPFRKGTSTDTQYF. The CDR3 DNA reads TGTGCCAGCTCACCTTTTCGGAAGGGCACTAGCACAGATACGCAGTATTTT.

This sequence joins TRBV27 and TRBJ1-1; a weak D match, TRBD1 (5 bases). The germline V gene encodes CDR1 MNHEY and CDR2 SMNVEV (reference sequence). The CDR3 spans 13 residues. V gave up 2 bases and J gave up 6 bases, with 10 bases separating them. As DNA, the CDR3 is TGTGCCAGCAGTTTACTCGGGGGAGCTGAAGCTTTCTTT. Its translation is CASSLLGGAEAFF.

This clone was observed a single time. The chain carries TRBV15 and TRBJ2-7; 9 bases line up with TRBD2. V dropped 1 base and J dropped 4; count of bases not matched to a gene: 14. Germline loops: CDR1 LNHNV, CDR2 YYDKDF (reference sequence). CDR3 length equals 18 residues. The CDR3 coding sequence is TGTGCCACCAGCAGAGGAATGAGAGCAGCGGGAGGTTTGTACGAGCAGTACTTC. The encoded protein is CATSRGMRAAGGLYEQYF.

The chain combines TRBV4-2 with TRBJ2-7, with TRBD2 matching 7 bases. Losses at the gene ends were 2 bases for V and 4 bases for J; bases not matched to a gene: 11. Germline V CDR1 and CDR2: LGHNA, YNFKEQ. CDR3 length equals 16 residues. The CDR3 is CASSQFESEGGYEQYF. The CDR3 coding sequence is TGTGCCAGCAGCCAATTTGAATCGGAGGGAGGGTACGAGCAGTACTTC.

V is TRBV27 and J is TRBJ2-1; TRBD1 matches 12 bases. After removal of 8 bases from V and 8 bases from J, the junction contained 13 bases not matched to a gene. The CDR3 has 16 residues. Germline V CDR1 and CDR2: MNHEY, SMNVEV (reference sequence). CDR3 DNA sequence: TGTGCCAGCTCCACCCTTGGGACAGGGGGCGGACATGAGCAGTTCTTC. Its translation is CASSTLGTGGGHEQFF.

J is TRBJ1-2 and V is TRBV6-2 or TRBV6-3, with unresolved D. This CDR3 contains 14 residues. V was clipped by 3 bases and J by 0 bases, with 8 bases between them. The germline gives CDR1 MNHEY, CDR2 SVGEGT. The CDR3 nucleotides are TGTGCCAGCAGTTATACAGCAGCTAACTATGGCTACACCTTC. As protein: CASSYTAANYGYTF.